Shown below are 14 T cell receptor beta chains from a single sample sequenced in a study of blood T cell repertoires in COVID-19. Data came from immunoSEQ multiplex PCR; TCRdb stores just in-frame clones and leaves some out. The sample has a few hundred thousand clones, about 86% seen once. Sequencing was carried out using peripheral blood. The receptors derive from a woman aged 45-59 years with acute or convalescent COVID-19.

CDR3 DNA: TGTGCCAGCAGCGCGGCAGTTAATCAGCCCCAGCATTTT. It is translated as CASSAAVNQPQHF. This chain uses TRBV6-2 or TRBV6-3 with TRBJ1-5; the D is unclear. The V and J ends lost 6 bases and 4 bases respectively, with 10 bases between them. CDR3 length: 13 residues. Germline CDR1 and CDR2: MNHEY and SVGEGT.

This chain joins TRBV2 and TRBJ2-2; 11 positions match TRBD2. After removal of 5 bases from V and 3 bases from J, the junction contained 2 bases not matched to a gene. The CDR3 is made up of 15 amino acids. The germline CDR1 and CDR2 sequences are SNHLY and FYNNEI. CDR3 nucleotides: TGTGCCAGCAGTCTACTAGCGGGGGACACCGGGGAGCTGTTTTTT. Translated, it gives CASSLLAGDTGELFF.

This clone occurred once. This CDR3 is CASSTSGTTAREQFF. The CDR3, as DNA: TGTGCCAGCAGCACCAGCGGGACTACGGCTCGTGAGCAGTTCTTC. The chain joins TRBV9 to TRBJ2-1; 7 nucleotides match TRBD2. Germline CDR1 reads SGDLS; CDR2 reads YYNGEE. With 4 bases clipped from V and 9 bases from J, the junction kept 13 bases outside the gene matches. CDR3 size: 15 residues.

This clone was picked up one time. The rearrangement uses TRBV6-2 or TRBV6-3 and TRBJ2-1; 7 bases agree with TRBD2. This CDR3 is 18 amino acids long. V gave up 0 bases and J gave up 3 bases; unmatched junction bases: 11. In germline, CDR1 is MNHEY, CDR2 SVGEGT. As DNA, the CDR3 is TGTGCCAGCAGTTACTCTGCCCTTATGGGGAGGGTCTACAATGAGCAGTTCTTC. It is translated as CASSYSALMGRVYNEQFF.

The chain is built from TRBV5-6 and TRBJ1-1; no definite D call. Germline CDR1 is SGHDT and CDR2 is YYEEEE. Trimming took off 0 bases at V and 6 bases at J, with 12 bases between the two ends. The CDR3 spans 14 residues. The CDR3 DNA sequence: TGTGCCAGCAGCTTGGTGGCCAGTTTCGCTGAAGCTTTCTTT. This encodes CASSLVASFAEAFF.

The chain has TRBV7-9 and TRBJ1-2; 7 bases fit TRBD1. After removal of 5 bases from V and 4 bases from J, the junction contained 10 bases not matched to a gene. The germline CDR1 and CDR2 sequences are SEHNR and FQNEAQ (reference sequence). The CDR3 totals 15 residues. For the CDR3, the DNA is TGTGCCAGCAGCCCGCCCCCAGGGACAGCCTATGGCTACACCTTC. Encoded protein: CASSPPPGTAYGYTF.

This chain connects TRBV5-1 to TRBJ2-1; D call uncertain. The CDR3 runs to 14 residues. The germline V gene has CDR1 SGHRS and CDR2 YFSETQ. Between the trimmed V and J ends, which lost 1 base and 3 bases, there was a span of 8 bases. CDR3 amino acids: CASSLTLDYNEQFF. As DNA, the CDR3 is TGCGCCAGCAGCTTGACCTTAGACTACAATGAGCAGTTCTTC.

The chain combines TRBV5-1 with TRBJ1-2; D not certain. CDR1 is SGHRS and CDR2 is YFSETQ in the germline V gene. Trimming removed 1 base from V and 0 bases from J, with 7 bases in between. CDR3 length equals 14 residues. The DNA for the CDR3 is TGCGCCAGCAGCTTGAGTAGCGCTAACTATGGCTACACCTTC. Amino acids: CASSLSSANYGYTF.

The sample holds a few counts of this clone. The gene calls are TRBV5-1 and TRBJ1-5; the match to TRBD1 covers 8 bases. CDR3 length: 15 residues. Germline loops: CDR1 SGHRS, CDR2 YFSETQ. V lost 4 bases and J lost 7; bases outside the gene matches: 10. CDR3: CASSRTTGANQPQHF. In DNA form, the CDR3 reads TGCGCCAGCAGCCGGACGACAGGGGCGAACCAGCCCCAGCATTTT.

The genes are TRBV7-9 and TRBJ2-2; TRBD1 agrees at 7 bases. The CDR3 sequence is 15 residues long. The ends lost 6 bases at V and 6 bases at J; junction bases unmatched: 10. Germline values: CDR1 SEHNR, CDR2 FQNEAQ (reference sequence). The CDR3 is CASSYETGSPGELFF. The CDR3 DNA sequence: TGTGCCAGCAGTTACGAGACAGGGTCCCCCGGGGAGCTGTTTTTT.

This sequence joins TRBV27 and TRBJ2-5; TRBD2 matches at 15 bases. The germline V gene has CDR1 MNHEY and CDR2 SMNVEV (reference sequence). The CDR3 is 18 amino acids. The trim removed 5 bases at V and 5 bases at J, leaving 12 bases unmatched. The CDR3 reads CASSTRTSGRAPRETQYF. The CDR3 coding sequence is TGTGCCAGCAGTACAAGGACTAGCGGGAGGGCACCCCGGGAGACCCAGTACTTC.

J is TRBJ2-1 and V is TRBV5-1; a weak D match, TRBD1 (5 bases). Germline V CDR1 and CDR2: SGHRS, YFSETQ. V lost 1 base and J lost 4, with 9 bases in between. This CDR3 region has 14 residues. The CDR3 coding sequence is TGCGCCAGCAGCTTGAGGACATATTACAATGAGCAGTTCTTC. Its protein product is CASSLRTYYNEQFF.

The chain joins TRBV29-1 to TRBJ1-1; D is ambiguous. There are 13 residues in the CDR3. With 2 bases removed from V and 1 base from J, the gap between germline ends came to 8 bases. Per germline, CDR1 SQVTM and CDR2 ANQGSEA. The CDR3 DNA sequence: TGCAGCGTTGAAAGGGAGAGGAACACTGAAGCTTTCTTT. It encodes CSVERERNTEAFF.

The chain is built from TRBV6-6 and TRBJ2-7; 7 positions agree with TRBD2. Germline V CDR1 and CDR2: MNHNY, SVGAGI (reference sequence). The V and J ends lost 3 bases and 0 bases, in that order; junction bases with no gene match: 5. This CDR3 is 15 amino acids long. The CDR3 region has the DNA TGTGCCAGCAGTTATAATGGGGACTACTCCTACGAGCAGTACTTC. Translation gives CASSYNGDYSYEQYF.